Included here is one T cell receptor (beta chain) sequence, with context. The data derive from a study of blood T cell repertoires in COVID-19. Background on the study: Nucleic acid was either cDNA or gDNA, and it came from T cells, B-cell-depleted T cells, or PBMCs.

Original processing notes: Amplification of reference gene primers was used by the study to estimate nucleated cell counts. Using immunoSEQ multiplex PCR, the repertoire was profiled, and TCRdb retains in-frame clones only, with some absent. V, J and clone size are those of that table, while D and trimming were read from the DNA. The data contain 150,000 to 200,000 clones, approximately 88% of them singletons. Germline V CDR1 and CDR2: LNHDA, SQIVND (reference sequence). Trimming took 4 bases from V and 0 from J, leaving 13 bases between them. This CDR3 is 16 amino acids long. Participants, 18 to 89 years old, spanned around 25 US areas. Up to 2 weeks before entering the study, exposed participants had met a COVID-19 case.

The TCR was taken from a man in his 70s who had been exposed to COVID-19. The chain uses TRBV19 and TRBJ1-3; D is perhaps TRBD1 (5 bases). Sequencing was carried out using PBMCs or T cells enriched from blood (not recorded which). CDR3 nucleotide sequence: TGTGCCAGTAGTACCTTAACAGGCCGCTCTGGAAACACCATATATTTT. This codes for CASSTLTGRSGNTIYF.